The rows below give T cell receptor beta chains drawn from one sample of a study of shared clonotypes between healthy human individuals. Repertoires were generated with immunoSEQ multiplex PCR, while TCRdb's copy carries only in-frame clones and drops some. The repertoire consists of 2 million or so clones, with 90% to 95% occurring once and the leading ten covering 0.13%. Sequencing was performed on naive CD4+ T cells sorted from blood. Every receptor here comes from a man younger than 35 in good health. Both conserved end residues are part of each CDR3. The D gene is left open where the match is weak. Some rows have no size entry. The others give once, few or many, or a class for an expanded clone.

CDR3 DNA: TGTGCCAGCAGCTTAAAGGCTGCATGGACTTACGAGCAGTACTTC; CDR3 protein: CASSLKAAWTYEQYF; clone size: NA; J gene: TRBJ2-7; D gene: NA; V gene: TRBV11-2
CDR3 DNA: TGTGCCACCAGCAGAGATCCAGACAGGGGCGTCTATGGCTACACCTTC; CDR3 protein: CATSRDPDRGVYGYTF; clone size: NA; J gene: TRBJ1-2; D gene: TRBD1; V gene: TRBV15
CDR3 DNA: TGTGCCAGCAGCTTAGGGGTGGGAGAGCTGTTTTTT; CDR3 protein: CASSLGVGELFF; clone size: NA; J gene: TRBJ2-2; D gene: NA; V gene: TRBV7-2
CDR3 DNA: TGTGCCAGCAGTTACGTGGGACAGGGGAGGACCGGGGAGCTGTTTTTT; CDR3 protein: CASSYVGQGRTGELFF; clone size: NA; J gene: TRBJ2-2; D gene: TRBD1; V gene: TRBV6-5
CDR3 DNA: TGTGCCAGCAGCTTGAGGACCAGCGCCCGCCAAAACACAGATACGCAGTATTTT; CDR3 protein: CASSLRTSARQNTDTQYF; clone size: NA; J gene: TRBJ2-3; D gene: NA; V gene: TRBV5-6
CDR3 DNA: TGTGCCAGCAGCTGGGGACAGGGGTACGAGCAGTACTTC; CDR3 protein: CASSWGQGYEQYF; clone size: NA; J gene: TRBJ2-7; D gene: TRBD1; V gene: TRBV5-4
CDR3 DNA: TGTGCCAGCTCACCAGAAACGGGCGGGGCCGTGTACAATGAGCAGTTCTTC; CDR3 protein: CASSPETGGAVYNEQFF; clone size: NA; J gene: TRBJ2-1; D gene: NA; V gene: TRBV18
CDR3 DNA: TGTGCCAGCACCGGCAGGGGGCAAAACTATGGCTACACCTTC; CDR3 protein: CASTGRGQNYGYTF; clone size: NA; J gene: TRBJ1-2; D gene: TRBD1; V gene: TRBV5-6
CDR3 DNA: TGTGCCAGCAGTGAAAGCGAGCGCCCGCTTGATAGATACGAGCAGTACTTC; CDR3 protein: CASSESERPLDRYEQYF; clone size: NA; J gene: TRBJ2-7; D gene: NA; V gene: TRBV6-1
CDR3 DNA: TGTGCCAGCAGTCAAACCGACAGGGCCACCGGGGAGCTGTTTTTT; CDR3 protein: CASSQTDRATGELFF; clone size: NA; J gene: TRBJ2-2; D gene: TRBD1; V gene: TRBV27
CDR3 DNA: TGTGCTAGTGGTTTGGTACAGCGGGGGCTAGCGGGCCTCCAAGAGACCCAGTACTTC; CDR3 protein: CASGLVQRGLAGLQETQYF; clone size: NA; J gene: TRBJ2-5; D gene: TRBD2; V gene: TRBV12-5
CDR3 DNA: TGTGCCTGGACCCCCCGACAGGGATTAGCCTACGAGCAGTACTTC; CDR3 protein: CAWTPRQGLAYEQYF; clone size: NA; J gene: TRBJ2-7; D gene: TRBD1; V gene: TRBV30
CDR3 DNA: TGTGCCAGCAGCGTAGGTGGACTAGCGTCAAACATTCAGTACTTC; CDR3 protein: CASSVGGLASNIQYF; clone size: once; J gene: TRBJ2-4; D gene: TRBD2; V gene: TRBV9
CDR3 DNA: TGCAGCGTTGAAGTGTGGGGAGGGACCACTGAAGCTTTCTTT; CDR3 protein: CSVEVWGGTTEAFF; clone size: NA; J gene: TRBJ1-1; D gene: NA; V gene: TRBV29-1
CDR3 DNA: TGCGCCAGCAGCTCTTCTAACTTGAACACTGAAGCTTTCTTT; CDR3 protein: CASSSSNLNTEAFF; clone size: NA; J gene: TRBJ1-1; D gene: NA; V gene: TRBV5-1
CDR3 DNA: TGTGCCACCTCGATTGACATTCGAAATGAGCAGTTCTTC; CDR3 protein: CATSIDIRNEQFF; clone size: NA; J gene: TRBJ2-1; D gene: NA; V gene: TRBV18
CDR3 DNA: TGTGCCGCGCGAGGGGGCAGGCCTGAAGCTTTCTTT; CDR3 protein: CAARGGRPEAFF; clone size: NA; J gene: TRBJ1-1; D gene: TRBD1; V gene: TRBV6-6
CDR3 DNA: TGTGCCAGCAGTCACAGGGAGGGGGCCGATGGCTACACCTTC; CDR3 protein: CASSHREGADGYTF; clone size: NA; J gene: TRBJ1-2; D gene: TRBD1; V gene: TRBV6-6
CDR3 DNA: TGTGCCAGCAGTGAAGCTTTGGGGACAGGGCCCTACGAGCAGTACTTC; CDR3 protein: CASSEALGTGPYEQYF; clone size: NA; J gene: TRBJ2-7; D gene: TRBD1; V gene: TRBV2
CDR3 DNA: TGTGCCAGCAGCTTAGCCCTCGGGACAAGAAACACCGGGGAGCTGTTTTTT; CDR3 protein: CASSLALGTRNTGELFF; clone size: NA; J gene: TRBJ2-2; D gene: NA; V gene: TRBV5-6
CDR3 DNA: TGTGCTAGCAGCCAAGGGGGGTTACCGGAGACCCAGTACTTC; CDR3 protein: CASSQGGLPETQYF; clone size: NA; J gene: TRBJ2-5; D gene: NA; V gene: TRBV7-7
CDR3 DNA: TGTGCCAGTAGTATAGCCCCGACAAAGGGGGATTCACCCCTCCACTTT; CDR3 protein: CASSIAPTKGDSPLHF; clone size: NA; J gene: TRBJ1-6; D gene: NA; V gene: TRBV19
CDR3 DNA: TGTGCCAGCAGTGAGATGGGACAGGGCTTTGAGACCCAGTACTTC; CDR3 protein: CASSEMGQGFETQYF; clone size: NA; J gene: TRBJ2-5; D gene: TRBD1; V gene: TRBV2
CDR3 DNA: TGTGCCAGCAGCAAAGACGACGGATTAAAAAACATTCAGTACTTC; CDR3 protein: CASSKDDGLKNIQYF; clone size: NA; J gene: TRBJ2-4; D gene: NA; V gene: TRBV9
CDR3 DNA: TGTGCCAGCAGTCTGACAGGAACTATCTCTGGAAACACCATATATTTT; CDR3 protein: CASSLTGTISGNTIYF; clone size: NA; J gene: TRBJ1-3; D gene: NA; V gene: TRBV2
CDR3 DNA: TGCGCCAGCAGCTTGGGACAGGGGGCGGAGACCCAGTACTTC; CDR3 protein: CASSLGQGAETQYF; clone size: NA; J gene: TRBJ2-5; D gene: TRBD1; V gene: TRBV5-1
CDR3 DNA: TGTGCCAGTCGCGGACAGGGCCTCTATGGCTACACCTTC; CDR3 protein: CASRGQGLYGYTF; clone size: NA; J gene: TRBJ1-2; D gene: TRBD1; V gene: TRBV19
CDR3 DNA: TGTGCCAGCAGAGGACAGCATGGTTCACCCCTCCACTTT; CDR3 protein: CASRGQHGSPLHF; clone size: NA; J gene: TRBJ1-6; D gene: NA; V gene: TRBV2
CDR3 DNA: TGTGCCAGCAGTGTGGAGACCCTATACGAGCAGTACTTC; CDR3 protein: CASSVETLYEQYF; clone size: NA; J gene: TRBJ2-7; D gene: NA; V gene: TRBV2
CDR3 DNA: TGCGCCAGCAGCCAAGAGGGGTCAGGAGGCCGAGAGACCCAGTACTTC; CDR3 protein: CASSQEGSGGRETQYF; clone size: NA; J gene: TRBJ2-5; D gene: NA; V gene: TRBV4-1
CDR3 DNA: TGTGCCTGGAACTCAGGGGTTGATCAGCCCCAGCATTTT; CDR3 protein: CAWNSGVDQPQHF; clone size: NA; J gene: TRBJ1-5; D gene: NA; V gene: TRBV30
CDR3 DNA: TGTGCCAGCAGCGTCGATTACACCGGGGAGCTGTTTTTT; CDR3 protein: CASSVDYTGELFF; clone size: NA; J gene: TRBJ2-2; D gene: NA; V gene: TRBV9
CDR3 DNA: TGTGCCAGCAGCATAGGACAGGGTTTCTCTGGAAACACCATATATTTT; CDR3 protein: CASSIGQGFSGNTIYF; clone size: NA; J gene: TRBJ1-3; D gene: TRBD1; V gene: TRBV5-4
CDR3 DNA: TGCGCCAGCAGTGAGGATAGTAGGACAGGAGACTATGGCTACACCTTC; CDR3 protein: CASSEDSRTGDYGYTF; clone size: few; J gene: TRBJ1-2; D gene: TRBD1; V gene: TRBV10-2
CDR3 DNA: TGTGCCAGCAGTGAATTTCAGGCCGCTAAAGAGACCCAGTACTTC; CDR3 protein: CASSEFQAAKETQYF; clone size: few; J gene: TRBJ2-5; D gene: NA; V gene: TRBV6-1
CDR3 DNA: TGTGCCAGCAGCCCCGACAGCGGAAACACCATATATTTT; CDR3 protein: CASSPDSGNTIYF; clone size: NA; J gene: TRBJ1-3; D gene: NA; V gene: TRBV7-3
CDR3 DNA: TGCGCCAGCAGCCAAGTTTTAATCAACTCTGGGGCCAACGTCCTGACTTTC; CDR3 protein: CASSQVLINSGANVLTF; clone size: NA; J gene: TRBJ2-6; D gene: NA; V gene: TRBV4-1
CDR3 DNA: TGTGCCAGTAGTTCCACTAAAGGGACTACCATATATTTC; CDR3 protein: CASSSTKGTTIYF; clone size: NA; J gene: TRBJ2-7; D gene: TRBD2; V gene: TRBV19